This TCR beta chain was documented in a study of blood T cell repertoires in COVID-19. Study at large: The United States, Italy and Spain supplied acute and convalescent COVID-19 samples.

Assay: immunoSEQ multiplex PCR; the TCRdb copy retains only in-frame clones and omits some. The table records roughly 250,000 clones, approximately 85% of them present only once. Deletions cut 0 bases from V and 0 bases from J, with 15 bases between. The CDR3 loop spans 18 amino acids. The V gene's germline CDR1 is SGHTS and CDR2 YDEGEE. The TCR comes from a woman aged 25-40 years who had recovered from COVID-19. V and J are TRBV5-8 and TRBJ1-4; D unresolved. The sequencing sample was made of PBMCs or T cells enriched from blood (not recorded which). The CDR3 spells CASSLVARGIPTNEKLFF. The CDR3 DNA follows: TGTGCCAGCAGCTTGGTGGCTCGGGGAATCCCAACTAATGAAAAACTGTTTTTT.